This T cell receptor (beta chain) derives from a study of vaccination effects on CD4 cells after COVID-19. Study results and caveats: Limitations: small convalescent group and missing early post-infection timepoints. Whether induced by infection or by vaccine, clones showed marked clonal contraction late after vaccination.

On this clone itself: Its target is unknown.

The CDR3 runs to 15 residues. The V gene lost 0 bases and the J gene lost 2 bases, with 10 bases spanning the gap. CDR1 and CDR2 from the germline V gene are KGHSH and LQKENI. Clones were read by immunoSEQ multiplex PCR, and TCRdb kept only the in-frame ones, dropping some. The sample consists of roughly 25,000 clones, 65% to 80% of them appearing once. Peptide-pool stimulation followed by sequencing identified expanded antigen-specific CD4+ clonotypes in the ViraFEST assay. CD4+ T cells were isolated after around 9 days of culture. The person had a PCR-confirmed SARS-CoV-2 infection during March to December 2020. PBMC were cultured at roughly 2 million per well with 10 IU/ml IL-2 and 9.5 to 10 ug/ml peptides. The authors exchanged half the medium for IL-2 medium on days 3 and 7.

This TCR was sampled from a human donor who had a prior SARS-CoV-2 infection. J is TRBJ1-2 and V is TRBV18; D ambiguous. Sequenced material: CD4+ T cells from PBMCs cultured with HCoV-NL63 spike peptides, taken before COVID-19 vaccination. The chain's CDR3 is CASSPPGAENYGYTF. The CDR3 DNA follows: TGTGCCAGCTCACCACCCGGAGCGGAAAACTATGGCTACACCTTC. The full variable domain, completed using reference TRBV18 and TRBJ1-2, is NAGVMQNPRHLVRRRGQEARLRCSPMKGHSHVYWYRQLPEEGLKFMVYLQKENIIDESGMPKERFSAEFPKEGPSILRIQQVVRGDSAAYFCASSPPGAENYGYTFGSGTRLTVV.